What follows are 5 T cell receptor beta chains derived from one specimen sequenced in a study of shared clonotypes between healthy human individuals. Some clones are missing from TCRdb's copy, which holds only in-frame ones; the method was immunoSEQ multiplex PCR. The sample has millions of clones, roughly 94% seen once. Sequenced input: naive CD4+ T cells sorted from blood. Indicated subset: CD45RA+ positively selected. These receptors all stem from a man aged 18 to 30 in good health.

The CDR3 DNA sequence: TGTGCCAGCAGAATACTAGCGGGGGGATACAATGAGCAGTTCTTC. Amino acid sequence: CASRILAGGYNEQFF. The gene calls are TRBV6-5 and TRBJ2-1; 12 bases are a match to TRBD2. Germline CDR1 MNHEY, CDR2 SVGAGI. The CDR3 sequence is 15 residues long. V was pared by 6 bases and J by 4 bases, with 4 bases of the junction left unmatched.

V usage is TRBV7-2 and J usage is TRBJ1-2; no clear D gene. The CDR3 totals 15 residues. Germline CDR1 SGHTA, CDR2 FQGNSA. Trimming took off 3 bases at V and 4 bases at J, with 15 bases between the two ends. CDR3 in DNA: TGTGCCAGCAGCTTGCGAGGGAACGCGGGCTATGGCTACACCTTC. It codes for CASSLRGNAGYGYTF.

The CDR3 loop is CASSENRAGANVLTF. As DNA, the CDR3 is TGTGCCAGCAGTGAGAACAGGGCTGGGGCCAACGTCCTGACTTTC. The chain couples TRBV28 to TRBJ2-6; D is perhaps TRBD1 (6 bases). Trimming stripped 5 bases from V and 2 bases from J, with 10 bases between. Looked up from germline, CDR1 is MDHEN and CDR2 is SYDVKM. CDR3 length: 15 amino acids.

To note about this clone: The same CDR3 also results from other DNA sequences found in this sample. The genes are TRBV5-1 and TRBJ2-3; 11 bases are shared with TRBD2. The CDR3 totals 16 residues. Germline assignment: CDR1 SGHRS and CDR2 YFSETQ. Unmatched junction bases numbered 6, after V lost 3 bases and J lost 3 bases. This CDR3 reads CASSWGLAASTDTQYF. The CDR3 DNA is TGCGCCAGCAGCTGGGGACTAGCGGCATCTACAGATACGCAGTATTTT.

Details on this clone: This may stem from a read error, because a much larger clone lies one nucleotide away. This chain connects TRBV7-2 to TRBJ1-3; maybe TRBD1 (6 bases). The germline CDR1 and CDR2 sequences are SGHTA and FQGNSA. This CDR3 has 14 amino acids. CDR3 amino acids: CANSLQGSGNTIYF. As DNA, the CDR3 is TGTGCCAACAGCTTACAGGGATCTGGAAACACCATATATTTT.